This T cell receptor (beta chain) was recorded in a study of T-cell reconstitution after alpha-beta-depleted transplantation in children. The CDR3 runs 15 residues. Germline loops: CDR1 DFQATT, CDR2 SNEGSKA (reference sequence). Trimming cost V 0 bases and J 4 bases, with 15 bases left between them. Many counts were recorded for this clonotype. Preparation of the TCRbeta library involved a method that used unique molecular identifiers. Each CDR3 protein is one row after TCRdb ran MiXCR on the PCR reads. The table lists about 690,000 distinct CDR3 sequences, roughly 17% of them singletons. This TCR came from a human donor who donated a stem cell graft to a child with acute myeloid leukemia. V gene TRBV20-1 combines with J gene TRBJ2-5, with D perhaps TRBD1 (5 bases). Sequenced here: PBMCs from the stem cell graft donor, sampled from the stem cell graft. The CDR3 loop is CSARERQTVGETQYF. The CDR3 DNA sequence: TGCAGTGCTAGAGAAAGGCAGACAGTAGGAGAGACCCAGTACTTC.